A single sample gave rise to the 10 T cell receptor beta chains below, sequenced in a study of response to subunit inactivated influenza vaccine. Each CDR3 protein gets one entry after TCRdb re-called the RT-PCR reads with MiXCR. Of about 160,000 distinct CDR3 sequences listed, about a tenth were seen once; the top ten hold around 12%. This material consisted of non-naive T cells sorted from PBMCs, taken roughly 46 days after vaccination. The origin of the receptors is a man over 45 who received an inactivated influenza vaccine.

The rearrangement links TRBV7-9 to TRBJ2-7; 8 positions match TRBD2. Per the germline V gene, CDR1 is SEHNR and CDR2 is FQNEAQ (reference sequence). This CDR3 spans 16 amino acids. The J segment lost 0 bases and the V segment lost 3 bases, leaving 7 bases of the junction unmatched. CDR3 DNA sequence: TGTGCCAGCAGCTTCGGAAGAAGCGGGAGCTCCTACGAGCAGTACTTC. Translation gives CASSFGRSGSSYEQYF.

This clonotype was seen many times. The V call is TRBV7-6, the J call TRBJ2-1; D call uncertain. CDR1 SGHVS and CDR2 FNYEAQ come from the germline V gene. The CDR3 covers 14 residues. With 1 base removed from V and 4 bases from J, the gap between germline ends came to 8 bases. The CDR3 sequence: CASSLDVVYNEQFF. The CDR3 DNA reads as TGTGCCAGCAGCTTAGACGTGGTTTACAATGAGCAGTTCTTC.

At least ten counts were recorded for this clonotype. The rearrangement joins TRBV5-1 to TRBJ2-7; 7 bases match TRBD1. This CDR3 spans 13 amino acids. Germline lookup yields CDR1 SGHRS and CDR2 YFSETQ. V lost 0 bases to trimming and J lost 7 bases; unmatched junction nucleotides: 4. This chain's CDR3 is CASSLGQGGEQYF. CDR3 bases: TGCGCCAGCAGCTTGGGACAGGGCGGTGAGCAGTACTTC.

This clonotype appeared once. The CDR3 region has the DNA TGCAGTCTAGAGTCTTGGGGATTGTGGGGACTAGCGGGGGGAGGAGAGACCCAGTACTTC. Translation gives CSLESWGLWGLAGGGETQYF. The chain uses TRBV20-1 and TRBJ2-5; 15 nucleotides line up with TRBD2. The junction had 23 bases not matched to a gene; V was cut back by 8 bases and J by 4 bases. The CDR3 has 20 amino acids. CDR1 and CDR2 from the germline V gene are DFQATT and SNEGSKA (reference sequence).

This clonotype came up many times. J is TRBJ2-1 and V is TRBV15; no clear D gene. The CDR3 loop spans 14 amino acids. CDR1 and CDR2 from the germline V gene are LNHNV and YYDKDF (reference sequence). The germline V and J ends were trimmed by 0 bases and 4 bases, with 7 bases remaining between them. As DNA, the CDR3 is TGTGCCACCAGCAGAGACGGCGCTTACAATGAGCAGTTCTTC. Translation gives CATSRDGAYNEQFF.

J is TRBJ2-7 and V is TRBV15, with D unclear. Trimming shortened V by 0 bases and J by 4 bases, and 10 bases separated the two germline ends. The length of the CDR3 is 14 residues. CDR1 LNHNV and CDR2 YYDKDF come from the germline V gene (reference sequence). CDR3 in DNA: TGTGCCACCAGCAGAGAAGGCGAAGGATACGAGCAGTACTTC. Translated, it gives CATSREGEGYEQYF.

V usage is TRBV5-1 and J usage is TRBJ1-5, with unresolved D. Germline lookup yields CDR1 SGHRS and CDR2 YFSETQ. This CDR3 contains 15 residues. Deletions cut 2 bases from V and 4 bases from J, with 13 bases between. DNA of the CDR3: TGCGCCAGCAGCTTTAATGGAGGGAAAAATCAGCCCCAGCATTTT. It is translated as CASSFNGGKNQPQHF.

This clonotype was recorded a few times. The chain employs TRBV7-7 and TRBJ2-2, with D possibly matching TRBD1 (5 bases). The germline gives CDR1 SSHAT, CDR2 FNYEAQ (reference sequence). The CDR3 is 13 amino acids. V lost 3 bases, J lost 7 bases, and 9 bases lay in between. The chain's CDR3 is CASSFTQGGELFF. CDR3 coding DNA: TGTGCCAGCAGCTTTACCCAGGGCGGGGAGCTGTTTTTT.

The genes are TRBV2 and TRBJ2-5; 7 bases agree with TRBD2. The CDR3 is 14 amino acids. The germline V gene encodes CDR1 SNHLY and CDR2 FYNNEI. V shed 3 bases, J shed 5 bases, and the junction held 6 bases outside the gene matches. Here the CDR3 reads CASSDGRGAETQYF. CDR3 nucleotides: TGTGCCAGCAGTGATGGGAGGGGCGCGGAGACCCAGTACTTC.

CDR3 loop: CASSDLGPETQYF. CDR3 nucleotide sequence: TGTGCCAGCAGTGATTTAGGACCGGAGACCCAGTACTTC. The chain joins TRBV2 to TRBJ2-5; D gene ambiguous. Trimming left V 3 bases short and J 5 bases short, with 10 bases between. The germline V gene has CDR1 SNHLY and CDR2 FYNNEI. CDR3 length: 13 amino acids.